This entry describes one T cell receptor beta chain. Researchers took RNA transcripts and amplified TCR beta CDR3 regions from them. The library came from an HTBI-primed first-round RT-PCR and a second-round multiplex PCR. TCRdb re-called the multiplex PCR reads with MiXCR, one entry per CDR3 protein. The table has about 23,000 distinct CDR3 sequences, around 50% seen once; the top ten hold about 5.9%. The sample comes from a study of Graves' ophthalmopathy and Graves' hyperthyroidism. The term stable hyperthyroidism indicated an absence of ophthalmopathy within 18 months of follow-up. CDR3 length: 12 amino acids. Per germline, CDR1 SGHTA and CDR2 FQGNSA. V lost 7 bases and J 0 bases, leaving 6 bases between the germline ends.

V gene TRBV7-2 combines with J gene TRBJ2-5; D ambiguous. The receptor was isolated from an adult woman with stable Graves' hyperthyroidism. The sequenced sample was peripheral blood. This chain's CDR3 is CASTLDQETQYF. In DNA, the CDR3 is TGTGCCAGCACCTTGGACCAAGAGACCCAGTACTTC.